This entry describes one TCR beta chain. Method: immunoSEQ multiplex PCR; TCRdb's copy keeps in-frame clones and lacks some. The sample shows about 2.4 million clones, under 95% of them seen only once. The data are from a study of shared clonotypes between healthy human individuals. This receptor was identified in a man aged 18 to 30 in good health. Some clones in this sample may be carry-over from other donors' samples. What was sequenced was naive CD4+ T cells from PBMCs. This sample's subset: CD45RA+ positively selected.

The CDR3 sequence is CASSTPYQETQYF. In DNA form, the CDR3 reads TGTGCCAGCAGTACGCCCTACCAAGAGACCCAGTACTTC. The chain links TRBV2 to TRBJ2-5; D is ambiguous. Trimming stripped 5 bases from V and 0 bases from J, with 7 bases between. Per germline, CDR1 SNHLY and CDR2 FYNNEI. This CDR3 comprises 13 residues.